The 17 T cell receptor beta chains below come from one sample, sequenced in a study of blood T cell repertoires in COVID-19. Clones were sequenced by immunoSEQ multiplex PCR, and TCRdb holds only the in-frame ones, with some missing. The table has 400,000 or so clones, around nine tenths seen once. Specimen: peripheral blood. Every receptor here comes from a human donor in a cohort sampled during active COVID-19.

V gene TRBV9 combines with J gene TRBJ1-1; D is possibly TRBD1 (5 bases). The V gene lost 3 bases and the J gene lost 0 bases, with 15 bases spanning the gap. The CDR3 sequence is 16 residues long. Germline loops: CDR1 SGDLS, CDR2 YYNGEE. CDR3 sequence: CASSASVRGVNTEAFF. In DNA, the CDR3 is TGTGCCAGCAGCGCGTCGGTCCGGGGGGTGAACACTGAAGCTTTCTTT.

The chain couples TRBV11-3 to TRBJ2-1; 7 bases are shared with TRBD2. Trimming cost V 3 bases and J 5 bases; bases outside gene matches: 10. Germline CDR1 SGHNT, CDR2 YENEEA. CDR3 length equals 16 residues. The CDR3 nucleotides are TGTGCCAGCAGCTTCCGGGCGGGAGCTGTGGACAATGAGCAGTTCTTC. Amino acids: CASSFRAGAVDNEQFF.

The V call is TRBV11-2, the J call TRBJ2-7; weak D call: TRBD2 (7 bases). The germline gives CDR1 SGHAT, CDR2 FQNNGV. Trimming removed 5 bases from V and 4 bases from J, with 18 bases in between. This CDR3 has 15 residues. CDR3 sequence reads: CASSPIGGPGYEQYF. The CDR3 DNA reads as TGTGCCAGCAGCCCAATCGGGGGGCCAGGGTACGAGCAGTACTTC.

This rearrangement joins TRBV15 to TRBJ2-3; possible D gene TRBD2, 5 bases. The CDR3 is 15 amino acids. CDR1 is LNHNV, CDR2 YYDKDF, per germline (reference sequence). V was trimmed by 5 bases and J by 0 bases, leaving 12 bases between them. The CDR3 spells CATSGRSGSTDTQYF. CDR3 DNA sequence: TGTGCCACCAGCGGTAGGAGCGGTAGCACAGATACGCAGTATTTT.

The genes are TRBV19 and TRBJ1-1; D not certain. The CDR3 is 13 residues long. CDR1 and CDR2 (germline): LNHDA, SQIVND (reference sequence). The V end was cut by 6 bases, the J end by 1 base, with 9 bases between. The CDR3 reads CASRASGNTEAFF. In nucleotides, the CDR3 is TGTGCCAGTAGGGCTAGCGGGAACACTGAAGCTTTCTTT.

This rearrangement joins TRBV7-2 to TRBJ2-5; D is unclear. Germline V gives CDR1 SGHTA, CDR2 FQGNSA. Deletions cut 5 bases from V and 0 bases from J, with 4 bases between. This CDR3 contains 12 residues. The CDR3 here is CASSQNQETQYF. The CDR3 DNA sequence: TGTGCCAGCAGCCAAAACCAAGAGACCCAGTACTTC. The variable domain in full, completed from reference TRBV7-2 and TRBJ2-5, reads GAGVSQSPSNKVTEKGKDVELRCDPISGHTALYWYRQSLGQGLEFLIYFQGNSAPDKSGLPSDRFSAERTGGSVSTLTIQRTQQEDSAVYLCASSQNQETQYFGPGTRLLVL.

The chain couples TRBV7-9 to TRBJ1-5; the D gene is possibly TRBD1 (5 bases). The germline gives CDR1 SEHNR, CDR2 FQNEAQ (reference sequence). The CDR3 runs to 14 residues. Trimming shortened V by 3 bases and J by 6 bases, and 12 bases separated the two germline ends. CDR3 DNA sequence: TGTGCCAGCAGCTTCGGGGGGTTGAGTCAGCCCCAGCATTTT. Amino acids: CASSFGGLSQPQHF.

The count of this clone is one. The chain joins TRBV6-5 to TRBJ2-5; D gene ambiguous. Trimming removed 6 bases from V and 5 bases from J, with 7 bases in between. CDR1 is MNHEY, CDR2 SVGAGI, per germline. This CDR3 is 11 amino acids long. The CDR3 DNA is TGTGCCAGCAGGCGGTTCGAGACCCAGTACTTC. It translates to CASRRFETQYF.

The chain links TRBV6-5 to TRBJ1-6; D unresolved. The ends were cut back, 4 bases at V and 5 bases at J, with 9 bases in the middle. The CDR3 spans 14 residues. Germline V gene data show CDR1 as MNHEY and CDR2 as SVGAGI. CDR3 amino acids: CASSSGRNNSPLHF. The CDR3 DNA reads TGTGCCAGCAGTTCAGGCCGAAATAATTCACCCCTCCACTTT.

The gene calls are TRBV5-8 and TRBJ1-5, with D unresolved. CDR3 length: 14 amino acids. Germline V gives CDR1 SGHTS, CDR2 YDEGEE. Trimming stripped 9 bases from V and 0 bases from J, with 13 bases between. The CDR3 DNA reads TGTGCCACATCAACGGGGTATAGCAATCAGCCCCAGCATTTT. Its protein is CATSTGYSNQPQHF.

The chain uses TRBV18 and TRBJ2-3; possible D gene TRBD2, 5 bases. V was cut by 5 bases and J by 3 bases, with 24 bases left in between. The CDR3 has 18 amino acids. The germline V gene has CDR1 KGHSH and CDR2 LQKENI. CDR3 coding DNA: TGTGCCAGCTCAACGACCGAACGGTGGGAACGGGATACAGATACGCAGTATTTT. It yields the protein CASSTTERWERDTDTQYF.

V usage is TRBV27 and J usage is TRBJ2-3; 15 bases are shared with TRBD2. Germline CDR1 is MNHEY and CDR2 is SMNVEV (reference sequence). V trimming: 5 bases; J trimming: 6 bases; junction bases outside the gene matches: 9. This CDR3 is built from 17 residues. CDR3 loop: CASSPGLAGGNVDTQYF. In nucleotides, the CDR3 is TGTGCCAGCAGTCCGGGACTAGCGGGAGGAAATGTGGATACGCAGTATTTT.

This clone was counted once. CDR3 bases: TGTGCCAGTAGTATTTCACTTTACAATGAGCAGTTCTTC. This codes for CASSISLYNEQFF. The genes are TRBV19 and TRBJ2-1, with D unclear. Germline CDR1 and CDR2: LNHDA and SQIVND (reference sequence). V was cut by 3 bases and J by 4 bases, with 7 bases left in between. The CDR3 runs to 13 residues.

This chain joins TRBV30 and TRBJ2-7, with 7 positions matching TRBD1. Germline lookup yields CDR1 GTSNPN and CDR2 SVGIG (reference sequence). The CDR3 is 14 amino acids. The trim removed 6 bases at V and 3 bases at J, leaving 11 bases unmatched. The CDR3 bases are TGTGCCTGTAATTCCGGGACAGAATTCTACGAGCAGTACTTC. Translating gives CACNSGTEFYEQYF.

The chain is built from TRBV5-1 and TRBJ1-1, with D possibly matching TRBD1 (6 bases). Trimming cost V 0 bases and J 3 bases, with 21 bases left between them. Per the germline V gene, CDR1 is SGHRS and CDR2 is YFSETQ. CDR3 length equals 18 residues. CDR3 region: CASSLGEPGHPRDTEAFF. The CDR3 DNA is TGCGCCAGCAGCTTGGGGGAACCGGGACACCCGAGGGACACTGAAGCTTTCTTT.

J is TRBJ1-1 and V is TRBV30; no reliable D call. CDR1 and CDR2 from the germline V gene are GTSNPN and SVGIG (reference sequence). There are 13 residues in the CDR3. The V end was cut by 3 bases, the J end by 1 base, with 9 bases between. DNA for the CDR3: TGTGCCTGGAGCGCCGACAAGAACACTGAAGCTTTCTTT. Its translation is CAWSADKNTEAFF.

The V call is TRBV5-1, the J call TRBJ2-3, with 8 bases fitting TRBD2. Germline V gene sequence: CDR1 SGHRS, CDR2 YFSETQ. With 0 bases clipped from V and 1 base from J, the junction kept 7 bases outside the gene matches. CDR3 length: 17 residues. The CDR3 sequence is CASSLGVSGVGTDTQYF. CDR3 DNA sequence: TGCGCCAGCAGCTTGGGTGTTAGCGGGGTTGGCACAGATACGCAGTATTTT.